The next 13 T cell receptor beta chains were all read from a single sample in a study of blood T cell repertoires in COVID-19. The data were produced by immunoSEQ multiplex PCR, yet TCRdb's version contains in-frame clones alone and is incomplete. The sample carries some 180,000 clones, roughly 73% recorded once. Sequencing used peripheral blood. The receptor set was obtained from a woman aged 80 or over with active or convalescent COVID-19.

The CDR3 sequence: CASKSVAGRGEGTDTQYF. The CDR3 nucleotides read TGTGCCAGCAAGTCCGTCGCTGGGCGGGGGGAAGGCACAGATACGCAGTATTTT. The chain links TRBV28 to TRBJ2-3, with TRBD2 matching over 8 bases. The length of the CDR3 is 18 residues. The J segment lost 1 base and the V segment lost 7 bases, leaving 16 bases of the junction unmatched. Germline V lookup: CDR1 MDHEN, CDR2 SYDVKM.

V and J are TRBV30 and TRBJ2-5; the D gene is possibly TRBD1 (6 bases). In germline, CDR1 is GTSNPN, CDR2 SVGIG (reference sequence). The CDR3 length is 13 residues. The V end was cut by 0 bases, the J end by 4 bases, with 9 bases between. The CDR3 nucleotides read TGTGCCTGGAGTGTACAGGGCTCAGAGACCCAGTACTTC. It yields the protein CAWSVQGSETQYF.

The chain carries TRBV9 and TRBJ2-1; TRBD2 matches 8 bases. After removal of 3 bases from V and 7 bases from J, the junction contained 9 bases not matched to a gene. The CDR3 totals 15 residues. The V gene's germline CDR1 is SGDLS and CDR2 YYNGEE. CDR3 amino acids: CASSARTSPANEQFF. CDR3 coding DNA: TGTGCCAGCAGCGCCCGGACTAGCCCCGCTAATGAGCAGTTCTTC.

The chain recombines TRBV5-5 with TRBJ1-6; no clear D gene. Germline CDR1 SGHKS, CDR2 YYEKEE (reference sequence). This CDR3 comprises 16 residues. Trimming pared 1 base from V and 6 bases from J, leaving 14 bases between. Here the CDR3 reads CASSLFRVGGNSPLHF. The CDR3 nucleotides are TGTGCCAGCAGCTTGTTTAGGGTAGGAGGTAATTCACCCCTCCACTTT.

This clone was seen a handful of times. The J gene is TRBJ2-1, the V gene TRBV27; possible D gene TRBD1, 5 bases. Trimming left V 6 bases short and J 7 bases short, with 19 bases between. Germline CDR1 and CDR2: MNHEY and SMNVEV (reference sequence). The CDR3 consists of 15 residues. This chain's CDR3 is CASRLTLSRANEQFF. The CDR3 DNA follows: TGTGCCAGCAGATTAACTCTGTCCAGGGCTAATGAGCAGTTCTTC.

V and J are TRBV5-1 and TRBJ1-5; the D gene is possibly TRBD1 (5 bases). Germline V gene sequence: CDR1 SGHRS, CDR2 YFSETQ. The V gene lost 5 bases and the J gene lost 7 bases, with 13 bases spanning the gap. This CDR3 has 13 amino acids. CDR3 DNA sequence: TGCGCCAGCAGTCGGGGGACCGAACAGCCCCAGCATTTT. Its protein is CASSRGTEQPQHF.

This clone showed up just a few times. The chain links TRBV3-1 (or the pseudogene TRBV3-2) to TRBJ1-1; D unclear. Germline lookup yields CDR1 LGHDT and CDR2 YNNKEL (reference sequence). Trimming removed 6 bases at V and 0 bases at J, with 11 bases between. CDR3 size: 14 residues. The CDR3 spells CASRKPGLNTEAFF. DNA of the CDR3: TGTGCCAGCAGAAAACCGGGGTTGAACACTGAAGCTTTCTTT.

CDR3 protein: CASSQGLSYEQYF. Here the CDR3 DNA reads TGTGCCAGCAGTCAGGGGTTGTCCTACGAGCAGTACTTC. This chain connects TRBV27 to TRBJ2-7; D is possibly TRBD1 (6 bases). The CDR3 extends over 13 amino acids. From germline, CDR1 is MNHEY and CDR2 SMNVEV (reference sequence). Trimming took 5 bases from V and 1 from J, leaving 9 bases between them.

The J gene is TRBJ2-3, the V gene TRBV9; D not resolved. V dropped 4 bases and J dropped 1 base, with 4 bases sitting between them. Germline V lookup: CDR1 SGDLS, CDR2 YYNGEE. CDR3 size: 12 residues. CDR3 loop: CASSFGTDTQYF. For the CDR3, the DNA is TGTGCCAGCAGCTTCGGCACAGATACGCAGTATTTT. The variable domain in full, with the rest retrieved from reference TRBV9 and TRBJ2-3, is DSGVTQTPKHLITATGQRVTLRCSPRSGDLSVYWYQQSLDQGLQFLIQYYNGEERAKGNILERFSAQQFPDLHSELNLSSLELGDSALYFCASSFGTDTQYFGPGTRLTVL.

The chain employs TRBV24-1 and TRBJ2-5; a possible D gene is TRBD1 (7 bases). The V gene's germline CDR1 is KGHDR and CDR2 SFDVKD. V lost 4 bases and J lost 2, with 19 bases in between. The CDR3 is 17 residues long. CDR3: CATSEIAAGQWQETQYF. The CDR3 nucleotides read TGTGCCACCAGTGAAATCGCCGCGGGACAGTGGCAAGAGACCCAGTACTTC.

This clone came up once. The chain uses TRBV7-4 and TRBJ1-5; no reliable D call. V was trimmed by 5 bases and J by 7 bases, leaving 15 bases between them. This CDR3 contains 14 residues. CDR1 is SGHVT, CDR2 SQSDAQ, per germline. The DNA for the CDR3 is TGTGCCAGCAGCCCCCCTGGCCCCCCACAGCCCCAGCATTTT. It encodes CASSPPGPPQPQHF.

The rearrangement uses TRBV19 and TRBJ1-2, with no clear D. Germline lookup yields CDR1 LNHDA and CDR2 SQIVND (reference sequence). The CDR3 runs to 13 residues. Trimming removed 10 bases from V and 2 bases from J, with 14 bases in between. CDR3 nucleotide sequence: TGTGCCACAAGAGGGTGGACGAACTATGGCTACACCTTC. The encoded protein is CATRGWTNYGYTF. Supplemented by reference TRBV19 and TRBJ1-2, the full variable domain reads DGGITQSPKYLFRKEGQNVTLSCEQNLNHDAMYWYRQDPGQGLRLIYYSQIVNDFQKGDIAEGYSVSREKKESFPLTVTSAQKNPTAFYLCATRGWTNYGYTFGSGTRLTVV.

The CDR3 loop reads CATRQPQETQYF. CDR3 bases: TGTGCCACAAGACAGCCCCAAGAGACCCAGTACTTC. V and J are TRBV28 and TRBJ2-5; D is possibly TRBD1 (5 bases). This CDR3 spans 12 amino acids. Germline-derived CDR1 and CDR2 are MDHEN and SYDVKM. Trimming cost V 10 bases and J 1 base, with 10 bases left between them.